Below, one TCR beta chain is given with its context. This record belongs to a study of blood T cell repertoires in COVID-19. About the study: Both acute and convalescent COVID-19 samples were obtained from the United States, Italy and Spain. Sources were T cells, B-cell-depleted T cells, or PBMCs; the material itself was cDNA or gDNA.

TCRdb keeps only in-frame clones here, not all; method: immunoSEQ multiplex PCR. The sample contains fewer than 350,000 clones, roughly 90% of which appear only once. Patients of the Seattle cohort, enrolled during active infection, were followed longitudinally. CDR1 and CDR2 from the germline V gene are MNHEY and SMNVEV (reference sequence). The CDR3 has 15 residues. Trimming left V 2 bases short and J 4 bases short, with 15 bases between. This clonotype was sampled from a woman in her 30s with COVID-19, enrolled during active disease. Sequencing used peripheral blood. This chain uses TRBV27 with TRBJ2-7, with D possibly being TRBD1 (6 bases). Here the CDR3 reads CASSLGPGDWYEQYF. The CDR3 nucleotides are TGTGCCAGCAGTTTAGGGCCAGGGGATTGGTACGAGCAGTACTTC.